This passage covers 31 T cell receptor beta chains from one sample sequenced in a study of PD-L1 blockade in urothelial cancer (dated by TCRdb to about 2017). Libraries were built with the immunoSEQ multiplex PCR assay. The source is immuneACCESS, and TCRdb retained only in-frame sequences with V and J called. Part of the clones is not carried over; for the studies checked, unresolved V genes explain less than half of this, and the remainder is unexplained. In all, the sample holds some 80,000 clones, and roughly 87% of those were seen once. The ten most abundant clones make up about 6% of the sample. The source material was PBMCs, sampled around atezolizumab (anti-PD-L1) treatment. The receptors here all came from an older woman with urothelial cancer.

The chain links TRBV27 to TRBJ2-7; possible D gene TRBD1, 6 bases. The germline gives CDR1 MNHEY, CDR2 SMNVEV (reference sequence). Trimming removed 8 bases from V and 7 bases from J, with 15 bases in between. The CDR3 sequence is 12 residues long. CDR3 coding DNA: TGTGCCAGCGCCTGGGGGCAGGGTGAGCAGTACTTC. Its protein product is CASAWGQGEQYF.

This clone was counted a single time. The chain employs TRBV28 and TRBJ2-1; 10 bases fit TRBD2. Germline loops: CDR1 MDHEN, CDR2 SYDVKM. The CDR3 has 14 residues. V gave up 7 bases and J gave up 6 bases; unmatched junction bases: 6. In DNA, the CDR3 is TGTGCCAGCATGGAACTAGCGGGAATCAATGAGCAGTTCTTC. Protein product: CASMELAGINEQFF.

DNA for the CDR3: TGTGCCAGCAGCTTAGCTCAGAGGCCGTCAGGCGGGAATCAGCCCCAGCATTTT. Protein sequence: CASSLAQRPSGGNQPQHF. The rearrangement uses TRBV7-9 and TRBJ1-5; D not resolved. Germline CDR1 SEHNR, CDR2 FQNEAQ (reference sequence). The CDR3 runs to 18 residues. Trimming stripped 0 bases from V and 4 bases from J, with 19 bases between. The whole variable domain, filled in from reference TRBV7-9 and TRBJ1-5, reads DTGVSQNPRHKITKRGQNVTFRCDPISEHNRLYWYRQTLGQGPEFLTYFQNEAQLEKSRLLSDRFSAERPKGSFSTLEIQRTEQGDSAMYLCASSLAQRPSGGNQPQHFGDGTRLSIL.

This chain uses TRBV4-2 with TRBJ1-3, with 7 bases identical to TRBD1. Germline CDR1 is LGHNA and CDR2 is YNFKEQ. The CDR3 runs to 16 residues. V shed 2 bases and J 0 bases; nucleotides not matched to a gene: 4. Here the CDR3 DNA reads TGTGCCAGCAGCCAATTGGGACAGAGCTCTGGAAACACCATATATTTT. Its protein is CASSQLGQSSGNTIYF.

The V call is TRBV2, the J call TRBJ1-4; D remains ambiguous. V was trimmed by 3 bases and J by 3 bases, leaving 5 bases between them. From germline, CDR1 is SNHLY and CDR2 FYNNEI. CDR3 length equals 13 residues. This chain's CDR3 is CASSDHPNEKLFF. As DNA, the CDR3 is TGTGCCAGCAGTGATCATCCTAATGAAAAACTGTTTTTT.

Written as DNA, the CDR3 is TGTGCCAGCAGTTCCGGAAGGACTTACGGGGAGCTGTTTTTT. Translated, it gives CASSSGRTYGELFF. J is TRBJ2-2 and V is TRBV27, with D tentatively TRBD2 (5 bases). The germline V and J ends were trimmed by 4 bases and 7 bases, with 13 bases remaining between them. Germline CDR1 reads MNHEY; CDR2 reads SMNVEV (reference sequence). The CDR3 totals 14 residues.

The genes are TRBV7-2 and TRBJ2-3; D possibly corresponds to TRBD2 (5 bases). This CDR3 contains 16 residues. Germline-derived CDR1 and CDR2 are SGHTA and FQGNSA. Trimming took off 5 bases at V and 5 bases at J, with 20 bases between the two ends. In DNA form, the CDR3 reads TGTGCCAGCAGCCCCCTCCGGGATTTGCGTGGAGATACGCAGTATTTT. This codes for CASSPLRDLRGDTQYF.

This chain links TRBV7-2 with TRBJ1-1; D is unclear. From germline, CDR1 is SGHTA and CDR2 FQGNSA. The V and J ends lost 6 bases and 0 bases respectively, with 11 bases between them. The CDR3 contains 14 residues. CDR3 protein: CASRTSGVNTEAFF. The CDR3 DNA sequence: TGTGCCAGCAGAACGTCCGGGGTGAACACTGAAGCTTTCTTT.

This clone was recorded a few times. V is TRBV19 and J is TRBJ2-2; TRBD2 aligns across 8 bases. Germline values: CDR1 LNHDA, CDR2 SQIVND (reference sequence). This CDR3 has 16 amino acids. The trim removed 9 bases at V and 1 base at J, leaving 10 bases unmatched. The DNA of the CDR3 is TGTGCCAGCGTACCCCGGGAGGGACTGAACACCGGGGAGCTGTTTTTT. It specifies CASVPREGLNTGELFF.

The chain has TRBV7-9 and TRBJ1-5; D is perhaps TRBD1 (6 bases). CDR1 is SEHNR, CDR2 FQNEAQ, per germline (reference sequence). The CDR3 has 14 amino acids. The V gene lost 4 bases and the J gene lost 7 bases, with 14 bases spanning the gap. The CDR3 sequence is CASSSTTGLQPQHF. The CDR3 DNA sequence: TGTGCCAGCAGCTCGACGACAGGTCTACAGCCCCAGCATTTT.

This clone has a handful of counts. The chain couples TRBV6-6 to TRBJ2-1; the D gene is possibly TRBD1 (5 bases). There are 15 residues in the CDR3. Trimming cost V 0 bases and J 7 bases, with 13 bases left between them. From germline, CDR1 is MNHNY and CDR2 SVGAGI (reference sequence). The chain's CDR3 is CASSYSRQGRNEQFF. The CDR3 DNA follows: TGTGCCAGCAGTTACTCGCGGCAGGGAAGGAATGAGCAGTTCTTC.

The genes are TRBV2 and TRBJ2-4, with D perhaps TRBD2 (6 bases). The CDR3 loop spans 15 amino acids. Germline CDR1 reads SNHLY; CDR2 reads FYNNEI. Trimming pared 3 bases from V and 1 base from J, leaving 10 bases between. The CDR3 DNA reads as TGTGCCAGCAGTGATCCGGGGGTGGCCAAAAACATTCAGTACTTC. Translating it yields CASSDPGVAKNIQYF.

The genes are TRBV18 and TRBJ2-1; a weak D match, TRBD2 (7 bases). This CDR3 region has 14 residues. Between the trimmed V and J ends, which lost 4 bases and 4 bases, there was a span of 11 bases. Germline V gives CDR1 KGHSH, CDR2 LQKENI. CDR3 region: CASSQGGGYNEQFF. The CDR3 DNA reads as TGTGCCAGCTCACAAGGGGGGGGATACAATGAGCAGTTCTTC.

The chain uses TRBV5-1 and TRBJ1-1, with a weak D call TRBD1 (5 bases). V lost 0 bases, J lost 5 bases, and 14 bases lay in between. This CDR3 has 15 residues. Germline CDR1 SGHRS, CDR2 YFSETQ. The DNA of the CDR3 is TGCGCCAGCAGCTTGGCCCCAGGGACTTTGACTGAAGCTTTCTTT. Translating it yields CASSLAPGTLTEAFF.

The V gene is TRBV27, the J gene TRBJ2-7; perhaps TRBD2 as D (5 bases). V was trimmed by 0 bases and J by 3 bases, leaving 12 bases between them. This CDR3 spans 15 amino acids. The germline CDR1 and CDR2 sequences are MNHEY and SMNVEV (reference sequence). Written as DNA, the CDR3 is TGTGCCAGCAGTTTATCGAGGGAAGTAATCTACGAGCAGTACTTC. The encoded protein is CASSLSREVIYEQYF.

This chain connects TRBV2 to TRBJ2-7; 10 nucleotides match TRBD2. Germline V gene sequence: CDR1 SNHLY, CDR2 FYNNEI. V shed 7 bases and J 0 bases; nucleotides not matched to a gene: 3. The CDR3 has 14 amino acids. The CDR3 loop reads CASKGLANSYEQYF. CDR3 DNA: TGTGCCAGCAAGGGACTAGCGAACTCCTACGAGCAGTACTTC. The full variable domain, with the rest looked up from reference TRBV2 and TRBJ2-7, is EPEVTQTPSHQVTQMGQEVILRCVPISNHLYFYWYRQILGQKVEFLVSFYNNEISEKSEIFDDQFSVERPDGSNFTLKIRSTKLEDSAMYFCASKGLANSYEQYFGPGTRLTVT.

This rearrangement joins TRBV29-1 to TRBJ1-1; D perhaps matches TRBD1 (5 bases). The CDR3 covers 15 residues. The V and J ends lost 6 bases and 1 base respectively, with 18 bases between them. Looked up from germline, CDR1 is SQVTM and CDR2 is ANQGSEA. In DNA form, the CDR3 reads TGCAGCGTGGGGCCCTTAAACACCGGGAACACTGAAGCTTTCTTT. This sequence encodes CSVGPLNTGNTEAFF.

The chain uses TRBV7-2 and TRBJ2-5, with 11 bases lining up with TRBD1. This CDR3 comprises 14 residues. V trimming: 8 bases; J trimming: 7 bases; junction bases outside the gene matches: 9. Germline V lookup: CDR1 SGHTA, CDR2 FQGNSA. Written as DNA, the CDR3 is TGTGCCAGCGGACAGGGGGCCCGCCGGGTGACCCAGTACTTC. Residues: CASGQGARRVTQYF.

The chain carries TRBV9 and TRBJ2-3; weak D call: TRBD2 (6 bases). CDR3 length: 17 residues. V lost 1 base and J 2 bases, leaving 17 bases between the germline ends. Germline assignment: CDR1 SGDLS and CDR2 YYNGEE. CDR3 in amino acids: CASSVPREWGDTDTQYF. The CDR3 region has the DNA TGTGCCAGCAGCGTACCCAGGGAGTGGGGGGACACAGATACGCAGTATTTT.

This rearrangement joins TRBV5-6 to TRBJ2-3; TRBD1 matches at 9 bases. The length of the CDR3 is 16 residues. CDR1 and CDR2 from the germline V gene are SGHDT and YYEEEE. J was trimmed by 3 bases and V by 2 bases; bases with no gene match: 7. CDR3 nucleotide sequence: TGTGCCAGCAGCTTCCCAACAGGGGGCAGGACAGATACGCAGTATTTT. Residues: CASSFPTGGRTDTQYF.

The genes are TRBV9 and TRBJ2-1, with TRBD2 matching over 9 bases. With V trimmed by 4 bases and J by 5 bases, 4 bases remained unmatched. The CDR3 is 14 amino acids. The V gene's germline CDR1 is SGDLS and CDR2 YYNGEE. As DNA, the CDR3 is TGTGCCAGCAGCATTAGCGGGAGCCACAATGAGCAGTTCTTC. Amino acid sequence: CASSISGSHNEQFF.

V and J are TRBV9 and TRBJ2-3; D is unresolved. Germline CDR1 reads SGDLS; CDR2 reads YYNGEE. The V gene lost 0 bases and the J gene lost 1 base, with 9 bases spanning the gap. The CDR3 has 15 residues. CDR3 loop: CASSVGILGTDTQYF. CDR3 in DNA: TGTGCCAGCAGCGTAGGCATCTTAGGCACAGATACGCAGTATTTT.

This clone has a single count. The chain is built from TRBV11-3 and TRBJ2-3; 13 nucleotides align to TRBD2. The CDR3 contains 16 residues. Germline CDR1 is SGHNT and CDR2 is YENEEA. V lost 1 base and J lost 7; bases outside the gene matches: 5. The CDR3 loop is CASSLGTGLAGNTQYF. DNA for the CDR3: TGTGCCAGCAGCTTAGGAACGGGACTAGCGGGGAATACGCAGTATTTT.

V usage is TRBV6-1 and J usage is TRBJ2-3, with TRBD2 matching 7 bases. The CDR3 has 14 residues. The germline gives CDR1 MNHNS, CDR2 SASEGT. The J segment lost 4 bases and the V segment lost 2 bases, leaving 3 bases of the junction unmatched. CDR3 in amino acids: CASSEQRESDTQYF. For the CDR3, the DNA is TGTGCCAGCAGTGAACAGCGGGAATCAGATACGCAGTATTTT.

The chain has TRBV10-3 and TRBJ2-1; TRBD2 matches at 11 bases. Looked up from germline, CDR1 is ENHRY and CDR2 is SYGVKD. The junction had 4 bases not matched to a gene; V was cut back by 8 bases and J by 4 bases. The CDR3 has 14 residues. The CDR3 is CAIQASGGYNEQFF. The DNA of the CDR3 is TGTGCCATCCAAGCTAGCGGGGGGTACAATGAGCAGTTCTTC.

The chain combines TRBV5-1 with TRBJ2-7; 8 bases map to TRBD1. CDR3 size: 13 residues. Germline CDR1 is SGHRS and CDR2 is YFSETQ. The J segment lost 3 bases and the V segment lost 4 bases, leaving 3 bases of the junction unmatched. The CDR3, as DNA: TGCGCCAGCAGCATGGACAGGGACTACGAGCAGTACTTC. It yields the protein CASSMDRDYEQYF.

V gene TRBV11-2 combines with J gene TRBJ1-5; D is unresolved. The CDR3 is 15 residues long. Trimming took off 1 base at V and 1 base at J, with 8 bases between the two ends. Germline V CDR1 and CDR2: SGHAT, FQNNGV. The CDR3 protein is CASSLGGNSNQPQHF. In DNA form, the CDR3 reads TGTGCCAGCAGCTTAGGAGGGAACAGCAATCAGCCCCAGCATTTT.

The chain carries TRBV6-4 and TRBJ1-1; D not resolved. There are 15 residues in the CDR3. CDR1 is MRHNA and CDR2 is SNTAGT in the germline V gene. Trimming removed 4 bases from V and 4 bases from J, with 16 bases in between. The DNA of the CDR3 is TGTGCCAGCAGTGCAGACTCAGGAGGAGGCACTGAAGCTTTCTTT. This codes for CASSADSGGGTEAFF.

CDR3 loop: CAWMDRTSTDTQYF. DNA of the CDR3: TGTGCCTGGATGGACAGGACAAGCACAGATACGCAGTATTTT. This sequence joins TRBV30 and TRBJ2-3, with TRBD1 matching over 7 bases. J was trimmed by 0 bases and V by 4 bases; bases with no gene match: 4. Germline CDR1 GTSNPN, CDR2 SVGIG (reference sequence). CDR3 length: 14 amino acids.

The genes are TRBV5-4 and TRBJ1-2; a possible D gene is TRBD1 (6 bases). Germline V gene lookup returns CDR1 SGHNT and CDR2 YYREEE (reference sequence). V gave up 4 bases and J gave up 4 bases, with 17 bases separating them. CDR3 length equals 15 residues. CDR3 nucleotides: TGTGCCAGCAGCCCGGCGGCCGGACAGCTCTATGGCTACACCTTC. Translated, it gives CASSPAAGQLYGYTF.

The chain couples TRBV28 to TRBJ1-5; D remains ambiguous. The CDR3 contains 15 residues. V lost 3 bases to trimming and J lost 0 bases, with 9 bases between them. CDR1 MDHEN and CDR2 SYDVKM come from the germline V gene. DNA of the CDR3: TGTGCCAGCAGTTTGATATCCTATAGCAATCAGCCCCAGCATTTT. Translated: CASSLISYSNQPQHF.